This TCR beta chain comes out of a study of blood T cell repertoires in COVID-19. Study summary: Italy, Spain and the United States were the sources of the convalescent and acute COVID-19 samples. PBMCs, B-cell-depleted T cells, or T cells were the source of the cDNA or gDNA that made up the material.

Only in-frame clones appear in the TCRdb table, and some are missing; sequencing was by immunoSEQ multiplex PCR. The sample has hundreds of thousands of clones, around 84% seen once; the top ten hold about 4.1%. Membership in each cohort depended on participant-reported clinical history. Two negative PCRs, clearance, or symptom resolution had been documented for recovered Cohort 3 donors. The CDR3 has 15 amino acids. J lost 2 bases, V lost 4 bases, and 5 bases had no gene match. CDR1 is SGHDT and CDR2 is YYEEEE in the germline V gene. V usage is TRBV5-6 and J usage is TRBJ1-5; 8 positions match TRBD1. This TCR came from a man in his thirties or forties who had recovered from COVID-19. The sequencing input was PBMCs or T cells enriched from blood (not recorded which). The CDR3 sequence: CASSVGGQGNQPQHF. CDR3 nucleotides: TGTGCCAGCAGCGTAGGGGGACAGGGCAATCAGCCCCAGCATTTT.